This TCR beta chain was captured in a study of CD8 T cells in ankylosing spondylitis. Whole-study results and caveats: Significant enrichment of disease-linked clones was reportedly seen in matched ankylosing spondylitis synovial fluid.

This clonotype was counted only a few times. The antigen is not known. Mismatch with germline at one junction end may stem from a read error. Preparation of TCR beta libraries was done by quantitative 5'-RACE with molecular barcodes. One entry per CDR3 protein results from TCRdb running MiXCR on the 5' RACE reads. The repertoire holds roughly 250,000 distinct CDR3 sequences, with approximately 9% as singletons. What was sequenced was blood, either unsorted or a sorted T cell fraction (not recorded which). This TCR derives from a male donor with ankylosing spondylitis or in good health (not recorded which).

CDR3 coding DNA: TGCTGTGCTAGAACCGAGGGCATAGCGGGGAACACCGGGGAGCTGTTTTTT. This gives the protein CCARTEGIAGNTGELFF. The rearrangement joins TRBV20-1 to TRBJ2-2; 7 bases fit TRBD2. Looked up from germline, CDR1 is DFQATT and CDR2 is SNEGSKA (reference sequence). The length of the CDR3 is 17 residues.